A selection of T cell receptor beta chains follows, all from one sample in a study of cytotoxic CD8 clonotypes in ibrutinib-treated CLL. Only in-frame clones appear in the TCRdb table, and some are missing; sequencing was by immunoSEQ multiplex PCR. The sample shows a few hundred thousand clones, roughly 71% of them seen only once. The sample was PBMCs, taken after 36 months of ibrutinib treatment. The receptor set was obtained from a human donor with chronic lymphocytic leukemia. Each CDR3 is given with its conserved first and last residue. Rows may omit the clone size; those that give it use once, few, many or a size class.

clone_size: few; j_call: TRBJ2-7; v_call: TRBV7-9; cdr3_aa: CASSTNEGGSYPEQYF
clone_size: .; j_call: TRBJ2-7; v_call: TRBV10-3; cdr3_aa: CATTEGQSREQYF
clone_size: .; j_call: TRBJ1-2; v_call: TRBV29-1; cdr3_aa: CSVGSRGYYGYTF
clone_size: .; j_call: TRBJ2-3; v_call: TRBV15; cdr3_aa: CATSRGATITDTQYF
clone_size: .; j_call: TRBJ1-5; v_call: TRBV7-9; cdr3_aa: CASSYRGPPSNQPQHF
clone_size: .; j_call: TRBJ2-3; v_call: TRBV19; cdr3_aa: CASSIARAGTDTQYF
clone_size: .; j_call: TRBJ2-5; v_call: TRBV18; cdr3_aa: CASSPGEARETQYF
clone_size: once; j_call: TRBJ2-1; v_call: TRBV4-1; cdr3_aa: CASSQVGGNEQFF
clone_size: .; j_call: TRBJ2-7; v_call: TRBV7-2; cdr3_aa: CASRILSLRQGSPYEQYF
clone_size: .; j_call: TRBJ1-2; v_call: TRBV5-4; cdr3_aa: CASSFASAGGYGYTF
clone_size: few; j_call: TRBJ2-2; v_call: TRBV9; cdr3_aa: CASSALVTGELFF
clone_size: .; j_call: TRBJ1-5; v_call: TRBV4-1; cdr3_aa: CASSPGVLWSNQPQHF
clone_size: .; j_call: TRBJ2-3; v_call: TRBV4-1; cdr3_aa: CASSRGLADSTDTQYF
clone_size: few; j_call: TRBJ2-2; v_call: TRBV5-8; cdr3_aa: CASSPSDRKVTNTGELFF
clone_size: few; j_call: TRBJ2-5; v_call: TRBV5-1; cdr3_aa: CASSFLARETQYF
clone_size: .; j_call: TRBJ1-1; v_call: TRBV5-4; cdr3_aa: CASSLDGVFGF
clone_size: .; j_call: TRBJ2-5; v_call: TRBV5-4; cdr3_aa: CASSLTGYQETQYF
clone_size: .; j_call: TRBJ2-7; v_call: TRBV10-3; cdr3_aa: CAIRPGTSGRSSYEQYF
clone_size: .; j_call: TRBJ2-1; v_call: TRBV9; cdr3_aa: CASSSHGFTNEQFF
clone_size: .; j_call: TRBJ2-1; v_call: TRBV10-1; cdr3_aa: CASSSAGTNNEQFF
clone_size: .; j_call: TRBJ2-4; v_call: TRBV4-1; cdr3_aa: CASSQDLRRHPTKNIQYF
clone_size: .; j_call: TRBJ1-5; v_call: TRBV28; cdr3_aa: CASSPRAPEPQHF
clone_size: .; j_call: TRBJ2-1; v_call: TRBV10-2; cdr3_aa: CASSPSSYNEQFF